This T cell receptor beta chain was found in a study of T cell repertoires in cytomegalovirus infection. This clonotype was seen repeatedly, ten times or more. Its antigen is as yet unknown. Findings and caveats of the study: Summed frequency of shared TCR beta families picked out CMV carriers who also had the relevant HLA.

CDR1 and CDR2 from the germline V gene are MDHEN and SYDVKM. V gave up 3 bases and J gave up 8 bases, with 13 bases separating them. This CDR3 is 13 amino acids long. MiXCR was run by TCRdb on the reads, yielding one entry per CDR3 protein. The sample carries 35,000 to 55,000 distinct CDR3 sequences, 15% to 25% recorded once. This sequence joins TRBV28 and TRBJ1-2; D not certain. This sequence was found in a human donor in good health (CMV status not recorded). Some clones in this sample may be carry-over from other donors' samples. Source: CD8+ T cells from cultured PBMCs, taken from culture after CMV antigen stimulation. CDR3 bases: TGTGCCAGCAGTTTTGATTCCTTGAGAGGCTACACCTTC. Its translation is CASSFDSLRGYTF.